Presented here are 19 T cell receptor beta chains from one specimen sequenced in a study of blood T cell repertoires in COVID-19. Libraries were prepared by immunoSEQ multiplex PCR; TCRdb keeps only in-frame clonotypes and omits some of them. The sample lists approximately 140,000 clones; roughly 84% were seen once. Material for sequencing was PBMCs or T cells enriched from blood (not recorded which). Receptors originate from a man between 45 and 60 years old in a cohort exposed to, infected with or recovered from COVID-19 (not recorded which).

This clone appeared once. This chain links TRBV7-2 with TRBJ2-7; 10 bases agree with TRBD1. Losses at the gene ends were 6 bases for V and 2 bases for J; bases not matched to a gene: 4. This CDR3 spans 14 amino acids. Germline V CDR1 and CDR2: SGHTA, FQGNSA. Here the CDR3 reads CASSRDRGTYEQYF. CDR3 nucleotide sequence: TGTGCCAGCAGTAGGGACAGGGGCACCTACGAGCAGTACTTC. The full variable domain, rest sourced from reference TRBV7-2 and TRBJ2-7, is GAGVSQSPSNKVTEKGKDVELRCDPISGHTALYWYRQSLGQGLEFLIYFQGNSAPDKSGLPSDRFSAERTGGSVSTLTIQRTQQEDSAVYLCASSRDRGTYEQYFGPGTRLTVT.

The rearrangement links TRBV6-5 to TRBJ1-2; D is ambiguous. Trimming removed 4 bases at V and 8 bases at J, with 20 bases between. Per germline, CDR1 MNHEY and CDR2 SVGAGI. The CDR3 spans 15 residues. The CDR3 protein is CASSSIFPSSRGYTF. CDR3 DNA sequence: TGTGCCAGCAGTTCAATTTTTCCCTCAAGCCGCGGCTACACCTTC.

The V and J genes are TRBV7-2 and TRBJ2-3; D possibly corresponds to TRBD2 (5 bases). V lost 4 bases to trimming and J lost 4 bases, with 18 bases between them. Germline V CDR1 and CDR2: SGHTA, FQGNSA. The CDR3 contains 16 residues. CDR3 bases: TGTGCCAGCAGCTCCGGACTCACGGGGAGAGCAGATACGCAGTATTTT. Protein: CASSSGLTGRADTQYF.

With respect to this clone: Other DNA sequences in the sample encode the same CDR3. The rearrangement links TRBV7-8 to TRBJ1-4; TRBD1 matches 8 bases. Germline assignment: CDR1 SGHVS and CDR2 FQNEAQ. With V trimmed by 5 bases and J by 0 bases, 5 bases remained unmatched. The CDR3 loop spans 16 amino acids. The chain's CDR3 is CASSGQGSATNEKLFF. The CDR3 DNA is TGTGCCAGCAGCGGACAGGGATCTGCAACTAATGAAAAACTGTTTTTT.

This chain joins TRBV6-5 and TRBJ2-7; 9 nucleotides align to TRBD1. The CDR3 extends over 14 amino acids. The germline CDR1 and CDR2 sequences are MNHEY and SVGAGI. Trimming removed 7 bases from V and 7 bases from J; junction bases left unmatched: 11. The CDR3 nucleotides are TGTGCCAGCAAAAGGGACAGGGAGGGATGGGAGCAGTACTTC. Translating it yields CASKRDREGWEQYF.

The chain links TRBV27 to TRBJ2-7, with a tentative D call TRBD1 (6 bases). V gave up 2 bases and J gave up 2 bases, with 10 bases separating them. The length of the CDR3 is 14 residues. Germline V gene data show CDR1 as MNHEY and CDR2 as SMNVEV (reference sequence). DNA of the CDR3: TGTGCCAGCAGTTTAACGCAGGGGACCTACGAGCAGTACTTC. As protein: CASSLTQGTYEQYF.

This chain connects TRBV29-1 to TRBJ2-7; 8 bases map to TRBD1. After removal of 2 bases from V and 3 bases from J, the junction contained 3 bases not matched to a gene. Looked up from germline, CDR1 is SQVTM and CDR2 is ANQGSEA. The CDR3 consists of 13 residues. The chain's CDR3 is CSVEYGTGYEQYF. The CDR3 coding sequence is TGCAGCGTTGAATACGGGACAGGCTACGAGCAGTACTTC.

The J gene is TRBJ1-2, the V gene TRBV10-1, with D uncertain. V lost 7 bases to trimming and J lost 4 bases, with 10 bases between them. The CDR3 is 12 residues long. CDR1 is WNHNN, CDR2 SYGVQD, per germline (reference sequence). The DNA for the CDR3 is TGCGCCAGCATAGGCAGGCGCTATGGCTACACCTTC. Protein sequence: CASIGRRYGYTF.

This chain links TRBV21-1 with TRBJ1-3; TRBD1, the D gene given by the table, was not confirmed from the DNA. TRBV21-1 is assigned pseudogene status. This CDR3 has 16 residues. This CDR3 is CASSKVPGQGWNTIYF. The DNA of the CDR3 is TGTGCCAGCAGCAAAGTCCCGGGACAGGGCTGGAACACCATATATTTT.

V is TRBV6-5 and J is TRBJ2-7; 7 nucleotides line up with TRBD1. Germline values: CDR1 MNHEY, CDR2 SVGAGI. The ends lost 6 bases at V and 2 bases at J; junction bases unmatched: 10. The CDR3 is made up of 15 amino acids. The chain's CDR3 is CASSLSGTAAYEQYF. The CDR3 DNA reads TGTGCCAGCAGCCTATCCGGGACAGCAGCCTACGAGCAGTACTTC.

The chain employs TRBV27 and TRBJ2-1; 13 bases fit TRBD2. V dropped 8 bases and J dropped 7; count of bases not matched to a gene: 8. From germline, CDR1 is MNHEY and CDR2 SMNVEV (reference sequence). The CDR3 has 15 amino acids. Written as DNA, the CDR3 is TGTGCCAGCCGGTCACTAGCGGGAGGGGAGAATGAGCAGTTCTTC. Translation: CASRSLAGGENEQFF.

The chain couples TRBV6-5 to TRBJ1-2; D unclear. V was cut by 6 bases and J by 8 bases, with 10 bases left in between. CDR1 and CDR2 (germline): MNHEY, SVGAGI. The CDR3 is made up of 11 amino acids. The CDR3 coding sequence is TGTGCCAGCAGCCAGCGTTACGGCTACACCTTC. Protein: CASSQRYGYTF.

This chain joins TRBV3-1 (or the pseudogene TRBV3-2) and TRBJ1-4; no firm D call. Germline CDR1 reads LGHDT; CDR2 reads YNNKEL (reference sequence). V lost 0 bases, J lost 8 bases, and 16 bases lay in between. The CDR3 extends over 16 amino acids. CDR3 residues: CASSQDLGRYGEKLFF. In DNA, the CDR3 is TGTGCCAGCAGCCAAGATTTGGGCAGGTACGGCGAAAAACTGTTTTTT.

The gene calls are TRBV6-5 and TRBJ1-1; 8 bases are shared with TRBD1. V shed 6 bases, J shed 11 bases, and the junction held 11 bases outside the gene matches. Germline loops: CDR1 MNHEY, CDR2 SVGAGI. The CDR3 covers 13 residues. In nucleotides, the CDR3 is TGTGCCAGCAGAGTCCCGGGACAGGATCAGGCTTTCTTT. Protein: CASRVPGQDQAFF.

The chain couples TRBV7-8 to TRBJ2-7, with 7 positions matching TRBD1. The CDR3 spans 14 residues. Germline lookup yields CDR1 SGHVS and CDR2 FQNEAQ. V gave up 0 bases and J gave up 6 bases; unmatched junction bases: 5. CDR3 coding DNA: TGTGCCAGCAGCTTAGCGGGTAGGGGGCGCGAGCAGTACTTC. Protein sequence: CASSLAGRGREQYF.

The CDR3 is CASRLREVCGGPRETQYF. Here the CDR3 DNA reads TGTGCCAGCAGACTAAGGGAGGTTTGCGGGGGGCCTAGAGAGACCCAGTACTTC. V is TRBV21-1 and J is TRBJ2-5; TRBD2, the D gene given by the table, was not confirmed from the DNA. TRBV21-1 has pseudogene status. This CDR3 has 18 amino acids.

The J gene is TRBJ2-3, the V gene TRBV7-2, with 12 bases identical to TRBD2. Trimming took 1 base from V and 4 from J; bases not matched to a gene: 3. The CDR3 loop spans 16 amino acids. Germline V CDR1 and CDR2: SGHTA, FQGNSA. CDR3 sequence: CASSLGLAGGADTQYF. The CDR3 DNA reads as TGTGCCAGCAGCTTAGGGCTAGCGGGGGGGGCAGATACGCAGTATTTT.

In DNA, the CDR3 is TGTGCCAGCAGCCCGGCCTTGGGGCAGCAGTACTTC. It is translated as CASSPALGQQYF. The chain carries TRBV7-9 and TRBJ2-7; TRBD1 might be the D (5 bases). The CDR3 sequence is 12 residues long. Germline-derived CDR1 and CDR2 are SEHNR and FQNEAQ (reference sequence). V lost 5 bases and J 8 bases, leaving 13 bases between the germline ends. Filled out from reference TRBV7-9 and TRBJ2-7, the complete variable domain reads DTGVSQNPRHKITKRGQNVTFRCDPISEHNRLYWYRQTLGQGPEFLTYFQNEAQLEKSRLLSDRFSAERPKGSFSTLEIQRTEQGDSAMYLCASSPALGQQYFGPGTRLTVT.

CDR3 DNA: TGTGCCAGCAGCCCCGGGGGGGGGTACTCCTACGAGCAGTACTTC. Amino acid sequence: CASSPGGGYSYEQYF. This sequence joins TRBV21-1 and TRBJ2-7; no DNA check was done on the table's D call, TRBD2. TRBV21-1 corresponds to a pseudogene. CDR3 length: 15 residues.